The source of this T cell receptor beta chain is a study of T cell responses to AZD1222 COVID-19 vaccine. Study results and caveats: Repertoire sampling occurred only after the peak T cell response. Spike was spanned by vaccine-associated CD4 TCRs, with dominance at 160-218 and 743-854.

V was clipped by 0 bases and J by 4 bases, with 9 bases between them. The CDR3 contains 14 residues. Germline CDR1 LGHDT, CDR2 YNNKEL (reference sequence). Points on this clone: Its antigen is still unknown.

Produced via immunoSEQ multiplex PCR; TCRdb's table is partial and in-frame only. Of around 130,000 clones in the sample, roughly nine tenths are singletons; the top ten hold around 1.7%. Sequencing was performed on peripheral blood, taken on day 0 of AZD1222 vaccination. The origin of this receptor is an adult in good health. This rearrangement joins TRBV3-1 (or the pseudogene TRBV3-2) to TRBJ1-1; no clear D. The CDR3 sequence is CASSQEPRGTEAFF. Written as DNA, the CDR3 is TGTGCCAGCAGCCAAGAACCCCGGGGCACTGAAGCTTTCTTT.